This entry lists 25 T cell receptor beta chains sequenced from one sample in a study of blood T cell repertoires in COVID-19. Data came from immunoSEQ multiplex PCR; TCRdb stores just in-frame clones and leaves some out. The sample holds roughly 160,000 clones; more than 70% are singletons and the top ten take approximately 7%. The sample was peripheral blood. The receptors here all came from a man in his fifties with active or convalescent COVID-19.

The V call is TRBV5-6, the J call TRBJ2-3, with 8 bases lining up with TRBD2. CDR1 is SGHDT, CDR2 YYEEEE, per germline. The V gene end was trimmed by 0 bases and the J gene end by 3 bases; junction bases not matched to a gene: 3. This CDR3 has 15 amino acids. The CDR3 DNA is TGTGCCAGCAGCTTGGGTGAGCGGGAGACAGATACGCAGTATTTT. It translates to CASSLGERETDTQYF.

This clone was detected once. V and J are TRBV29-1 and TRBJ2-1; 15 bases map to TRBD2. The CDR3 is 15 amino acids. V shed 7 bases and J 9 bases; nucleotides not matched to a gene: 10. CDR1 is SQVTM and CDR2 is ANQGSEA in the germline V gene. The chain's CDR3 is CSDRTSGRGSFEQFF. The DNA of the CDR3 is TGCAGCGATAGGACTAGCGGGAGGGGGTCATTTGAGCAGTTCTTC.

This clone was detected only once. V usage is TRBV19 and J usage is TRBJ1-5; maybe TRBD1 (5 bases). The germline V gene has CDR1 LNHDA and CDR2 SQIVND (reference sequence). V was trimmed by 6 bases and J by 7 bases, leaving 16 bases between them. The CDR3 is 14 residues long. For the CDR3, the DNA is TGTGCCAGTAGCGAGTCCAGGGTTGACCAGCCCCAGCATTTT. Its translation is CASSESRVDQPQHF.

This clone was found once. This chain uses TRBV15 with TRBJ1-2, with D possibly being TRBD1 (6 bases). V was clipped by 4 bases and J by 5 bases, with 8 bases between them. Germline V gene lookup returns CDR1 LNHNV and CDR2 YYDKDF (reference sequence). The CDR3 has 12 amino acids. CDR3 coding DNA: TGTGCCACCAGCAAACAGGGTTATGGCTACACCTTC. Encoded protein: CATSKQGYGYTF.

This chain joins TRBV14 and TRBJ2-3; weak D call: TRBD2 (6 bases). V was shortened by 4 bases and J by 2 bases, with 16 bases between the two germline ends. CDR1 is SGHDN, CDR2 FVKESK, per germline. The CDR3 covers 16 residues. This CDR3 is CASSLGGTIVTDTQYF. The CDR3 bases are TGTGCCAGCAGCCTTGGCGGGACGATTGTCACAGATACGCAGTATTTT.

This clone was detected a few times. The V call is TRBV11-3, the J call TRBJ1-4, with D uncertain. CDR1 SGHNT and CDR2 YENEEA come from the germline V gene. The V and J ends lost 2 bases and 4 bases respectively, with 11 bases between them. This CDR3 contains 15 residues. The DNA of the CDR3 is TGTGCCAGCAGCTTACGGGGAGCGGGTAATGAAAAACTGTTTTTT. Translating it yields CASSLRGAGNEKLFF.

This clone was recorded a few times. This chain uses TRBV7-3 with TRBJ2-5, with D perhaps TRBD1 (5 bases). Trimming removed 4 bases at V and 5 bases at J, with 11 bases between. Germline values: CDR1 SGHTA, CDR2 FQGTGA. The CDR3 sequence is 13 residues long. DNA for the CDR3: TGTGCCAGCAGCTATTATGGGGCTGAGACCCAGTACTTC. Amino acids: CASSYYGAETQYF. Filled out from reference TRBV7-3 and TRBJ2-5, the complete variable domain reads GAGVSQTPSNKVTEKGKYVELRCDPISGHTALYWYRQSLGQGPEFLIYFQGTGAADDSGLPNDRFFAVRPEGSVSTLKIQRTERGDSAVYLCASSYYGAETQYFGPGTRLLVL.

In its sample, this clone was seen once. The chain joins TRBV12-5 to TRBJ1-2; 8 bases agree with TRBD1. The CDR3 consists of 14 residues. Germline CDR1 LGHNT, CDR2 FRNRAP. With V trimmed by 7 bases and J by 2 bases, 6 bases remained unmatched. In nucleotides, the CDR3 is TGTGCTAGTGCCTTGGACAGGGCCAACTATGGCTACACCTTC. It specifies CASALDRANYGYTF.

This rearrangement joins TRBV25-1 to TRBJ2-5, with 10 bases matching TRBD2. This CDR3 is built from 15 residues. Germline V gene data show CDR1 as MGHDK and CDR2 as SYGVNS. Trimming removed 5 bases from V and 5 bases from J; junction bases left unmatched: 8. The CDR3 sequence is CASSRRLAGEETQYF. In nucleotides, the CDR3 is TGTGCCAGCAGTCGGCGGCTAGCGGGAGAGGAGACCCAGTACTTC.

This clone has just a few counts. The gene calls are TRBV7-2 and TRBJ2-3, with a tentative D call TRBD2 (5 bases). The V and J ends lost 3 bases and 4 bases respectively, with 14 bases between them. The CDR3 runs to 15 residues. In germline, CDR1 is SGHTA, CDR2 FQGNSA. CDR3 amino acids: CASSLYGIFPDTQYF. CDR3 in DNA: TGTGCCAGCAGCTTGTACGGGATATTCCCAGATACGCAGTATTTT.

The chain links TRBV9 to TRBJ2-1; TRBD2 matches 8 bases. CDR3 length: 14 amino acids. Unmatched junction bases numbered 4, after V lost 0 bases and J lost 8 bases. CDR1 and CDR2 (germline): SGDLS, YYNGEE. DNA for the CDR3: TGTGCCAGCAGCGTAGTCGCGGGGGGCTATGAGCAGTTCTTC. Its translation: CASSVVAGGYEQFF.

The DNA of the CDR3 is TGTGCCAGCAAGCTGGGACAGACAACTCAGCCCCAGCATTTT. Amino acids: CASKLGQTTQPQHF. The chain joins TRBV2 to TRBJ1-5; TRBD1 matches 7 bases. CDR1 SNHLY and CDR2 FYNNEI come from the germline V gene. V shed 7 bases and J 6 bases; nucleotides not matched to a gene: 9. The CDR3 has 14 residues.

V is TRBV6-6 and J is TRBJ2-7; TRBD1 aligns across 8 bases. This CDR3 comprises 15 residues. J lost 7 bases, V lost 0 bases, and 8 bases had no gene match. Germline CDR1 reads MNHNY; CDR2 reads SVGAGI (reference sequence). The CDR3 DNA is TGTGCCAGCAGTTACTCAGGACAGGGTGAGGGAGAGCAGTACTTC. Its protein product is CASSYSGQGEGEQYF.

This rearrangement joins TRBV24-1 to TRBJ2-5, with TRBD2 matching 9 bases. The germline V gene has CDR1 KGHDR and CDR2 SFDVKD. With 4 bases clipped from V and 2 bases from J, the junction kept 13 bases outside the gene matches. The CDR3 loop spans 18 amino acids. The CDR3 DNA reads as TGTGCCACCAGTGAGGCAGGGAGCGGGGGGAGACCGCAAGAGACCCAGTACTTC. This encodes CATSEAGSGGRPQETQYF.

This clone was counted once. The rearrangement links TRBV21-1 to TRBJ2-3; TRBD1, the table's D call, lacks a check against the DNA. TRBV21-1 is assigned pseudogene status. The CDR3 sequence is 16 residues long. The CDR3 DNA follows: TGTGCCAGCAGCTTACGACCGGGACAGGGGTGGTATACGCAGTATTTT. Amino acids: CASSLRPGQGWYTQYF.

This clone was seen once. The CDR3 region has the DNA TGTGCCAGCAACCCCGGACAGCGCGGCACAGATACGCAGTATTTT. Translation gives CASNPGQRGTDTQYF. The V and J genes are TRBV5-8 and TRBJ2-3; perhaps TRBD1 as D (6 bases). Deletions cut 6 bases from V and 1 base from J, with 15 bases between. Germline V gene sequence: CDR1 SGHTS, CDR2 YDEGEE. This CDR3 spans 15 amino acids.

The chain recombines TRBV7-2 with TRBJ2-1; D remains ambiguous. The V end was cut by 3 bases, the J end by 7 bases, with 10 bases between. The germline CDR1 and CDR2 sequences are SGHTA and FQGNSA. This CDR3 spans 13 amino acids. The CDR3 coding sequence is TGTGCCAGCAGCTTTACACCCTCGAATGAGCAGTTCTTC. It specifies CASSFTPSNEQFF.

This clone showed up just once. This sequence joins TRBV9 and TRBJ2-3, with TRBD1 matching 10 bases. Germline V gene lookup returns CDR1 SGDLS and CDR2 YYNGEE. The length of the CDR3 is 17 residues. The ends lost 4 bases at V and 4 bases at J; junction bases unmatched: 12. CDR3 protein: CASSQAADRGIADTQYF. The CDR3 DNA sequence: TGTGCCAGCAGCCAAGCTGCGGACAGGGGGATCGCAGATACGCAGTATTTT. The full variable domain, with the rest looked up from reference TRBV9 and TRBJ2-3, is DSGVTQTPKHLITATGQRVTLRCSPRSGDLSVYWYQQSLDQGLQFLIQYYNGEERAKGNILERFSAQQFPDLHSELNLSSLELGDSALYFCASSQAADRGIADTQYFGPGTRLTVL.

The chain joins TRBV6-5 to TRBJ2-3; TRBD2 might be the D (6 bases). This CDR3 has 13 residues. Germline CDR1 and CDR2: MNHEY and SVGAGI. Trimming cost V 2 bases and J 10 bases, with 13 bases left between them. The CDR3 DNA is TGTGCCAGCAGTTACGAAGGCCGCGGGGCGCAGTATTTT. This codes for CASSYEGRGAQYF.

CDR3 nucleotide sequence: TGTGCCAGCAGCCGTACGGGAGGGCCGGGCACCGGGGAGCTGTTTTTT. Its protein product is CASSRTGGPGTGELFF. The chain recombines TRBV6-2 or TRBV6-3 with TRBJ2-2; the match to TRBD2 covers 8 bases. The V segment lost 6 bases and the J segment 4 bases; nucleotides outside the gene matches: 10. CDR1 is MNHEY, CDR2 SVGEGT, per germline. The CDR3 length is 16 residues.

The chain joins TRBV6-6 to TRBJ1-2; D remains ambiguous. CDR3 length: 12 amino acids. V was shortened by 5 bases and J by 7 bases, with 11 bases between the two germline ends. The germline CDR1 and CDR2 sequences are MNHNY and SVGAGI (reference sequence). The chain's CDR3 is CASSKTDSGYTF. In DNA, the CDR3 is TGTGCCAGCAGTAAGACCGACTCTGGCTACACCTTC.

This chain connects TRBV9 to TRBJ1-3; D is perhaps TRBD1 (5 bases). V lost 6 bases, J lost 0 bases, and 13 bases lay in between. The CDR3 totals 15 residues. CDR1 and CDR2 from the germline V gene are SGDLS and YYNGEE. The CDR3 DNA reads as TGTGCCAGCACCCCGGGACTGAGCTCTGGAAACACCATATATTTT. Residues: CASTPGLSSGNTIYF. The full variable domain, with the rest looked up from reference TRBV9 and TRBJ1-3, is DSGVTQTPKHLITATGQRVTLRCSPRSGDLSVYWYQQSLDQGLQFLIQYYNGEERAKGNILERFSAQQFPDLHSELNLSSLELGDSALYFCASTPGLSSGNTIYFGEGSWLTVV.

The chain is built from TRBV7-8 and TRBJ1-2, with TRBD1 identical over 7 bases. Germline loops: CDR1 SGHVS, CDR2 FQNEAQ. The ends lost 5 bases at V and 2 bases at J; junction bases unmatched: 5. The CDR3 loop spans 14 amino acids. This chain's CDR3 is CASSRRDRNYGYTF. DNA of the CDR3: TGTGCCAGCAGCCGGCGGGACAGAAACTATGGCTACACCTTC.

This rearrangement joins TRBV7-2 to TRBJ2-5, with D hard to call. This CDR3 spans 15 amino acids. V was shortened by 1 base and J by 5 bases, with 14 bases between the two germline ends. The germline V gene encodes CDR1 SGHTA and CDR2 FQGNSA. CDR3 coding DNA: TGTGCCAGCAGCTTAGGAGGAGTCTGGCCGGAGACCCAGTACTTC. This translates into CASSLGGVWPETQYF.

The V call is TRBV7-6, the J call TRBJ2-6; maybe TRBD2 (6 bases). This CDR3 spans 18 amino acids. V shed 2 bases and J shed 2 bases, with 16 bases lying between them. Germline V CDR1 and CDR2: SGHVS, FNYEAQ. The CDR3 protein is CASSLIGSGGTGANVLTF. The CDR3 nucleotides read TGTGCCAGCAGCTTAATCGGGTCCGGGGGAACTGGGGCCAACGTCCTGACTTTC.